This is a list of T cell receptor beta chains from one sample in a study of CD8 T cells in Susac syndrome. TCRdb ran MiXCR on the immunoSEQ multiplex PCR reads and lists one entry per CDR3 protein. Here the sample spans about 210,000 distinct CDR3 sequences, about 94% being singletons. The sample was CD4+ T cells from PBMCs. The source of these receptors is a human donor with Susac syndrome. The conserved cysteine and the conserved F or W are not part of the CDR3 here.

v_gene	CDR3aa
TRBV6-2/TRBV6-3	ASSRRDSYGYT
TRBV12-3/TRBV12-4	ASSPLGGTGELF
TRBV6-1	ASQGGQGTEAF
TRBV15	ATSRGDRGANYGYT
TRBV29-1	SFAPLGGENTEAF
TRBV29-1	SVFPRGMNTEAF
TRBV7-2	ASSLAAQLISGNTIY
TRBV30	AWSGGGFGANVLT
TRBV5-1	ASNDMGNYEQY
TRBV7-9	ASSLVPDRAYEQY
TRBV7-9	ASSPTGVLLH
TRBV30	AWRGNSYNEQF
TRBV11-3	ASSLSGQETQY
TRBV11-2	ASSWGTSSRNTIY
TRBV29-1	SAVREQPNYGYT
TRBV27	ASSLWGTSGGPRETQY
TRBV12-3/TRBV12-4	ASSFEGNYGYT
TRBV12-3/TRBV12-4	ASSFRQNSYNEQF
TRBV2	ASSLDRGDADTQY
TRBV5-1	ASKFGHEQF
TRBV6-6	ASSLTMDTQY
TRBV3-1	ASSPGQGAMNTEAF
TRBV5-5	ASSFTGTGGDTQY
TRBV9	ASSNTGAQETQY
TRBV10-3	AISTGQGTGETQY
TRBV28	ASRNTGNNQPQH
TRBV5-6	ASSPGLAGSTYEQY
TRBV20-1	SARDRPGGNYGYT
TRBV30	AWSPGGRETQY
TRBV20-1	SATLAGGNTQY
TRBV20-1	SARDLDGYT
TRBV7-9	ASRDREGRTEAF
TRBV20-1	SARVGGGNTGELF
TRBV12-3/TRBV12-4	ASSFRLGGNQPQH
TRBV2	ASSLHLKNTGELF
TRBV24-1	ATGTDETQY
TRBV30	AWSVRAGRTDTQY
TRBV12-3/TRBV12-4	ASSLKGSNQPQH
TRBV11-1	ASSLEVQETQY
TRBV19	ASSQLAGDDNEQF
TRBV10-3	AISENREETQY
TRBV18	ASSPRGLAKHNEQF
TRBV9	ASSVTGTSGGTLGNEQF